This T cell receptor beta chain was documented in a study of blood T cell repertoires in COVID-19. Across the study: Nucleic acid was either cDNA or gDNA, and it came from T cells, B-cell-depleted T cells, or PBMCs.

Germline lookup yields CDR1 LGHNA and CDR2 YNFKEQ. Trimming shortened V by 4 bases and J by 5 bases, and 20 bases separated the two germline ends. The CDR3 extends over 16 amino acids. In the source study's methods: Reference gene primers were amplified, and this amplification served to estimate nucleated cell counts. Sequenced by immunoSEQ multiplex PCR; TCRdb stores in-frame clones only, minus some. The V and J calls and clone size come from that table; D and trimming were worked out from the DNA. The table records some 250,000 clones, approximately 88% of them present only once. The chain joins TRBV4-2 to TRBJ1-1; weak D call: TRBD1 (6 bases). The receptor was isolated from a man aged 40-49 years with acute or convalescent COVID-19. The sequenced material came from peripheral blood. CDR3: CASSPRQDGASTEAFF. DNA for the CDR3: TGTGCCAGCAGCCCTCGACAGGACGGGGCAAGTACTGAAGCTTTCTTT.